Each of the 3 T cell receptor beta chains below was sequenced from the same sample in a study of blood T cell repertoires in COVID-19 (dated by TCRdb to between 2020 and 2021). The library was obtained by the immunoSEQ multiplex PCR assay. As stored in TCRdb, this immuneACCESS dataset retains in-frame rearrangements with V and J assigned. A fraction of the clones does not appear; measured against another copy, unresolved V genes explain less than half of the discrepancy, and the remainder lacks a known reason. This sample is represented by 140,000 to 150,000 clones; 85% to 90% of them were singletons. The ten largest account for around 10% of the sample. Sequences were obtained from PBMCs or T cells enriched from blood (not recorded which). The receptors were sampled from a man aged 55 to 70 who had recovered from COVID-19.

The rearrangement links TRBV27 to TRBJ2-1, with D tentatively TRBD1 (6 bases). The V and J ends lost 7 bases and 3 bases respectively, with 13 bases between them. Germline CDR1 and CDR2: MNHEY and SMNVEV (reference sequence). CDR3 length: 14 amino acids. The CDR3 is CASMESRGYNEQFF. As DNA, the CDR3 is TGTGCCAGCATGGAGAGCAGGGGCTACAATGAGCAGTTCTTC.

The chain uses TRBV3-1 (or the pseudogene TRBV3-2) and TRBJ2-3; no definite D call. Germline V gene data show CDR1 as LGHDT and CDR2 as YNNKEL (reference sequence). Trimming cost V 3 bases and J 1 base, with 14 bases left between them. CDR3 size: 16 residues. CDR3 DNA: TGTGCCAGCAGCCATTTTCCGGGTCCCGGCACAGATACGCAGTATTTT. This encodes CASSHFPGPGTDTQYF.

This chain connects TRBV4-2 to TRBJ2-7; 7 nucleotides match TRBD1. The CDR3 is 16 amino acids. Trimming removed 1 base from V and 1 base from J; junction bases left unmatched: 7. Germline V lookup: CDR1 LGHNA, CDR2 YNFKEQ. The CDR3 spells CASSQALGQRSYEQYF. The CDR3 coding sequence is TGTGCCAGCAGCCAAGCCTTGGGACAGCGATCCTACGAGCAGTACTTC.